The clone carrying this T cell receptor beta chain was detected only a few times. Its antigen is unknown. This CDR3 is built from 15 residues. V was cut by 6 bases and J by 5 bases, with 22 bases left in between. The V gene's germline CDR1 is DFQATT and CDR2 SNEGSKA (reference sequence). TCRdb reanalysed the RT-PCR reads using MiXCR and keeps one entry per CDR3 protein. The profile covers about 520,000 distinct CDR3 sequences, with roughly 23% appearing a single time and approximately 2% taken by the ten largest. The sample comes from a study of response to subunit inactivated influenza vaccine. Study-level findings and limits: Authors suggested each seasonal flu vaccination may recruit only limited numbers of new T cells.

Source: CD4+ T cells sorted from PBMCs, taken 5 to 6 days after vaccination. The V and J genes are TRBV20-1 and TRBJ2-5; D not resolved. The TCR sequence derives from a man in his fifties who received an inactivated influenza vaccine. CDR3 coding DNA: TGCAGTGCCGCACCCCTGGACGGAAGATCGGAGACCCAGTACTTC. Translating gives CSAAPLDGRSETQYF.